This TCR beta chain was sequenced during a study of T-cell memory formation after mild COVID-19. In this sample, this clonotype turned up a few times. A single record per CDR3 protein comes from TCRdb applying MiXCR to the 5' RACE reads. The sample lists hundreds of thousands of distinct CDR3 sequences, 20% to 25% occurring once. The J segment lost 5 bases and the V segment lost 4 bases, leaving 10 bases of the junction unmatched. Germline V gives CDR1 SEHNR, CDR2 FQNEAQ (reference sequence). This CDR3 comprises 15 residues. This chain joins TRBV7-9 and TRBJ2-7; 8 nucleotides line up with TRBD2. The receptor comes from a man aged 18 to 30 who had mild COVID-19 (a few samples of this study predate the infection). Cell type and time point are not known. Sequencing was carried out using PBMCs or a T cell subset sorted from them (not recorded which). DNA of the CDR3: TGTGCCAGCAGCTCCCCCCTAGCGGGTGGCCACGAGCAGTACTTC. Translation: CASSSPLAGGHEQYF.